What follows are 11 T cell receptor beta chains derived from one specimen sequenced in a study of shared T cell receptors in the human thymus. Assay used: immunoSEQ multiplex PCR; TCRdb lists only in-frame clones, some missing. The sample carries roughly 500,000 clones, approximately 80% recorded once. This sample was shared with a second study, whose subject was human thymus T cells.

What was sequenced was thymocytes. The source is a boy less than two years old with a congenital heart defect.

V is TRBV2 and J is TRBJ2-7, with 13 bases identical to TRBD2. The CDR3 loop spans 14 amino acids. Germline V gene lookup returns CDR1 SNHLY and CDR2 FYNNEI. Trimming took 8 bases from V and 2 from J; bases not matched to a gene: 3. The DNA of the CDR3 is TGTGCCAGCGGCGGACTAGCGGGAGCCTACGAGCAGTACTTC. It codes for CASGGLAGAYEQYF. The whole variable domain, remainder taken from reference TRBV2 and TRBJ2-7, is EPEVTQTPSHQVTQMGQEVILRCVPISNHLYFYWYRQILGQKVEFLVSFYNNEISEKSEIFDDQFSVERPDGSNFTLKIRSTKLEDSAMYFCASGGLAGAYEQYFGPGTRLTVT.

Details on this clone: Other DNA sequences within the sample encode an identical CDR3. The chain links TRBV5-1 to TRBJ2-3; TRBD2 aligns across 7 bases. Per the germline V gene, CDR1 is SGHRS and CDR2 is YFSETQ. There are 15 residues in the CDR3. J gave up 0 bases and V 4 bases, and 5 bases lay outside the gene matches. The CDR3: CASSPRGDSTDTQYF. The CDR3 DNA reads as TGCGCCAGCAGCCCCCGGGGGGATAGCACAGATACGCAGTATTTT.

This sequence joins TRBV9 and TRBJ2-5; the match to TRBD1 covers 7 bases. The germline V gene has CDR1 SGDLS and CDR2 YYNGEE. The junction had 13 bases not matched to a gene; V was cut back by 4 bases and J by 1 base. The CDR3 is made up of 17 amino acids. CDR3 DNA sequence: TGTGCCAGCAGCTCGGGGTTGGGTAGGGGGCGCCAAGAGACCCAGTACTTC. It codes for CASSSGLGRGRQETQYF.

The chain carries TRBV25-1 and TRBJ2-7; 7 nucleotides match TRBD2. V lost 7 bases to trimming and J lost 3 bases; unmatched junction nucleotides: 9. The CDR3 is made up of 14 amino acids. Germline CDR1 and CDR2: MGHDK and SYGVNS. CDR3 region: CASIPSGARYEQYF. The CDR3 nucleotides read TGTGCCAGCATCCCAAGCGGGGCTCGCTACGAGCAGTACTTC.

The J gene is TRBJ2-1, the V gene TRBV5-6; 11 bases are shared with TRBD1. CDR1 and CDR2 from the germline V gene are SGHDT and YYEEEE. The CDR3 runs to 15 residues. The V gene end was trimmed by 4 bases and the J gene end by 5 bases; junction bases not matched to a gene: 5. In DNA form, the CDR3 reads TGTGCCAGCAGCCCGGGGACAGGGGGACACAATGAGCAGTTCTTC. Encoded protein: CASSPGTGGHNEQFF. Together with reference TRBV5-6 and TRBJ2-1, the CDR3 gives the full variable domain: DAGVTQSPTHLIKTRGQQVTLRCSPKSGHDTVSWYQQALGQGPQFIFQYYEEEERQRGNFPDRFSGHQFPNYSSELNVNALLLGDSALYLCASSPGTGGHNEQFFGPGTRLTVL.

The chain recombines TRBV4-3 with TRBJ2-1; TRBD1 might be the D (6 bases). Looked up from germline, CDR1 is LGHNA and CDR2 is YSLEER. Between the trimmed V and J ends, which lost 0 bases and 0 bases, there was a span of 18 bases. The CDR3 is 19 residues long. CDR3 amino acids: CASSQDRRGDTASYNEQFF. CDR3 in DNA: TGCGCCAGCAGCCAAGATAGGCGAGGGGACACTGCCTCCTACAATGAGCAGTTCTTC.

Only one count was recorded for this clone. The rearrangement uses TRBV21-1 and TRBJ2-7; the DNA was not used to check the table's D call, TRBD1. TRBV21-1 is shown as a pseudogene. This CDR3 contains 16 residues. The CDR3: CASSQNRGQGPYEQYF. The CDR3 nucleotides are TGTGCCAGCAGCCAAAACCGGGGACAGGGACCCTACGAGCAGTACTTC.

The chain uses TRBV7-2 and TRBJ2-7; TRBD2 agrees at 8 bases. Losses at the gene ends were 3 bases for V and 5 bases for J; bases not matched to a gene: 9. The germline V gene has CDR1 SGHTA and CDR2 FQGNSA. The length of the CDR3 is 15 residues. The CDR3 sequence: CASSLPPREGHEQYF. The CDR3 DNA follows: TGTGCCAGCAGCTTGCCCCCACGGGAGGGCCACGAGCAGTACTTC. Full variable domain (remainder filled in from reference TRBV7-2 and TRBJ2-7): GAGVSQSPSNKVTEKGKDVELRCDPISGHTALYWYRQSLGQGLEFLIYFQGNSAPDKSGLPSDRFSAERTGGSVSTLTIQRTQQEDSAVYLCASSLPPREGHEQYFGPGTRLTVT.

This chain links TRBV11-2 with TRBJ2-7; the D is unclear. CDR3 length equals 14 residues. Germline V lookup: CDR1 SGHAT, CDR2 FQNNGV. Trimming cost V 1 base and J 2 bases, with 9 bases left between them. The CDR3 coding sequence is TGTGCCAGCAGCTTAGTTCGGGTACCCTACGAGCAGTACTTC. It translates to CASSLVRVPYEQYF.

The chain couples TRBV28 to TRBJ2-1; 7 bases agree with TRBD1. This CDR3 has 14 amino acids. Germline V CDR1 and CDR2: MDHEN, SYDVKM. Losses at the gene ends were 8 bases for V and 4 bases for J; bases not matched to a gene: 8. This chain's CDR3 is CASATGTAYNEQFF. The CDR3 coding sequence is TGTGCCAGCGCAACTGGGACAGCATACAATGAGCAGTTCTTC.

The chain is built from TRBV28 and TRBJ2-7; 13 nucleotides line up with TRBD2. With 3 bases clipped from V and 5 bases from J, the junction kept 7 bases outside the gene matches. This CDR3 is built from 16 residues. Germline assignment: CDR1 MDHEN and CDR2 SYDVKM. CDR3 sequence (DNA): TGTGCCAGCAGTTTCCCTGGGACTAGCGGGACCAACGAGCAGTACTTC. It codes for CASSFPGTSGTNEQYF.